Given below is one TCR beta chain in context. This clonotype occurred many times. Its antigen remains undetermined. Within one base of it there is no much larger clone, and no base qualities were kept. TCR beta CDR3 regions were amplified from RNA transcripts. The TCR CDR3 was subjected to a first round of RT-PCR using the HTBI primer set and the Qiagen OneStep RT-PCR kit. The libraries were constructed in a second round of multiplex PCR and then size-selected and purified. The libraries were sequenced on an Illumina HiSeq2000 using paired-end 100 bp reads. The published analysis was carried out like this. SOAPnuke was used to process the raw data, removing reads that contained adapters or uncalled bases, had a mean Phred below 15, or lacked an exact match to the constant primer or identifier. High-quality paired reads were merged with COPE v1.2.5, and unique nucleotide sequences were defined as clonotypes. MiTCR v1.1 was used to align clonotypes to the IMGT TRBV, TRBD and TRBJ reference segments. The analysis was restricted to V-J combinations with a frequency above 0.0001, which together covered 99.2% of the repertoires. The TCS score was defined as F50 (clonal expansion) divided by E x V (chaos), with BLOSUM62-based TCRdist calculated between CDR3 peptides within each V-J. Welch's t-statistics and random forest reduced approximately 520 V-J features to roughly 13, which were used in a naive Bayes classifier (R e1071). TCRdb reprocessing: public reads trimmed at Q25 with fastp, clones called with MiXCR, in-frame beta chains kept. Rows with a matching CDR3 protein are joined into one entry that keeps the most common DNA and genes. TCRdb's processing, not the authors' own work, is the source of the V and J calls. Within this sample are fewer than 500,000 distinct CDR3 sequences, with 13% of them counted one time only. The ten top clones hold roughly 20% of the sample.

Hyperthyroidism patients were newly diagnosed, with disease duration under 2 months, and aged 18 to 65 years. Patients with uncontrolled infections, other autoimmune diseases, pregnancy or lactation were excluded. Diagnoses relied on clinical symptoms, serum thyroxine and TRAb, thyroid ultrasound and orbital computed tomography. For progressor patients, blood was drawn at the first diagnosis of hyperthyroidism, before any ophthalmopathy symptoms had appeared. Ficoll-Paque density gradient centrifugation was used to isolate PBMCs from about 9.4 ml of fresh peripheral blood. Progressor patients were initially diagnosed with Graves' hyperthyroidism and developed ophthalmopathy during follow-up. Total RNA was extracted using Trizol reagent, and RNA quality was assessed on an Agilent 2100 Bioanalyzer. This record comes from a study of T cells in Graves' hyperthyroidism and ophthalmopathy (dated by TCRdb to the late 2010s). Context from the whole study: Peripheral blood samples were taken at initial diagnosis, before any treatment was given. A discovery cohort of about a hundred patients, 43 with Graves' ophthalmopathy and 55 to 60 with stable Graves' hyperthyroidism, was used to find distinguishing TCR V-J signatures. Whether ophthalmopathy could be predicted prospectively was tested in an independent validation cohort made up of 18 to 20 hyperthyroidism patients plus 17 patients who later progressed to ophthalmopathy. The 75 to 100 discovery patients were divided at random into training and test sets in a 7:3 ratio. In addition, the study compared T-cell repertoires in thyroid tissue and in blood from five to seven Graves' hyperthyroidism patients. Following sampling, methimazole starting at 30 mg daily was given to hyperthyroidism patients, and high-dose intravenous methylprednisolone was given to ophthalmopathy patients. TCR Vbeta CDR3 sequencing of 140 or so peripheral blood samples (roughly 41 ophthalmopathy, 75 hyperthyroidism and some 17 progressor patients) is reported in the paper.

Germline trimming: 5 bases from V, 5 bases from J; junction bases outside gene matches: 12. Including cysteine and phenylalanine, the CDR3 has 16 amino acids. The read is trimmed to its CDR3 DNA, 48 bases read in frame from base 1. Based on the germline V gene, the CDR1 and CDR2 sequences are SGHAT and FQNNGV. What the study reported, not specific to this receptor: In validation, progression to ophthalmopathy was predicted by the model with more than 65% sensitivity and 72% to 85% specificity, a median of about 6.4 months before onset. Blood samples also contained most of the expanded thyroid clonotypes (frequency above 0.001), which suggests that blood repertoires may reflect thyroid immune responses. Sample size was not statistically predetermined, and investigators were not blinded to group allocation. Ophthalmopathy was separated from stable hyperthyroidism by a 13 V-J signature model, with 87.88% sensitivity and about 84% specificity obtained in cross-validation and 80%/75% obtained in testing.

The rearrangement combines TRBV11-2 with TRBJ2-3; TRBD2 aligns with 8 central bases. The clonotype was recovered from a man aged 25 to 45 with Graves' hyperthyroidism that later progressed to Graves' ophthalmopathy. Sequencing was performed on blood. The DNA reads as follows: TGTGCCAGCAGCCCTCTCGCGGGGGGTATGGGAGATACGCAGTATTTT. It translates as CASSPLAGGMGDTQYF.